The 26 T cell receptor beta chains listed next were all sequenced from one sample in a study of T cell responses to AZD1222 COVID-19 vaccine. The protocol was immunoSEQ multiplex PCR, while the TCRdb copy is restricted to in-frame clones and leaves out a portion. The repertoire holds around 150,000 clones, with more than 80% as singletons. The sample was peripheral blood, taken 28 days after the second AZD1222 dose. These receptors all stem from an adult who received the AZD1222 COVID-19 vaccine.

The chain is built from TRBV11-2 and TRBJ2-7; D gene uncertain. CDR3 length: 14 amino acids. V lost 0 bases and J 6 bases, leaving 12 bases between the germline ends. CDR1 is SGHAT and CDR2 is FQNNGV in the germline V gene. CDR3 loop: CASSLDRGLLEQYF. Written as DNA, the CDR3 is TGTGCCAGCAGCTTAGATCGTGGTCTCCTCGAGCAGTACTTC.

The V gene is TRBV7-9, the J gene TRBJ1-5; D might be TRBD1 (5 bases). Trimming pared 1 base from V and 0 bases from J, leaving 7 bases between. CDR1 and CDR2 (germline): SEHNR, FQNEAQ (reference sequence). The CDR3 extends over 15 amino acids. CDR3 coding DNA: TGTGCCAGCAGCTTAGGAGGGGATAGCAATCAGCCCCAGCATTTT. This codes for CASSLGGDSNQPQHF.

The chain carries TRBV19 and TRBJ1-1, with TRBD1 as a possible D gene (5 bases). The CDR3 is 11 residues long. Trimming shortened V by 9 bases and J by 1 base, and 6 bases separated the two germline ends. Germline CDR1 and CDR2: LNHDA and SQIVND (reference sequence). CDR3 protein: CARTENTEAFF. The CDR3 coding sequence is TGTGCCAGGACAGAGAACACTGAAGCTTTCTTT. Complete variable domain (other parts from reference TRBV19 and TRBJ1-1): DGGITQSPKYLFRKEGQNVTLSCEQNLNHDAMYWYRQDPGQGLRLIYYSQIVNDFQKGDIAEGYSVSREKKESFPLTVTSAQKNPTAFYLCARTENTEAFFGQGTRLTVV.

This clone showed up just once. The gene calls are TRBV6-5 and TRBJ1-2, with unresolved D. The CDR3 is made up of 11 amino acids. Germline V gives CDR1 MNHEY, CDR2 SVGAGI. V lost 8 bases and J 4 bases, leaving 8 bases between the germline ends. CDR3 in DNA: TGTGCCAGCGGGGAGGGCTATGGCTACACCTTC. It specifies CASGEGYGYTF.

The chain employs TRBV12-3 or TRBV12-4 and TRBJ2-1; D uncertain. CDR3 size: 11 residues. Deletions cut 7 bases from V and 9 bases from J, with 10 bases between. CDR3 residues: CASTKLGEQFF. The DNA for the CDR3 is TGTGCCAGCACCAAACTTGGTGAGCAGTTCTTC.

The rearrangement links TRBV14 to TRBJ2-1, with 8 bases aligning to TRBD1. The CDR3 length is 17 residues. V trimming: 4 bases; J trimming: 4 bases; junction bases outside the gene matches: 12. Germline V gene sequence: CDR1 SGHDN, CDR2 FVKESK. CDR3 in amino acids: CASSPRVGQGPYNEQFF. The CDR3 region has the DNA TGTGCCAGCAGCCCGCGCGTAGGACAGGGACCTTACAATGAGCAGTTCTTC.

At least ten counts were recorded for this clone. The sample holds other DNA sequences that translate to the same CDR3. The chain recombines TRBV27 with TRBJ1-5, with D unresolved. CDR1 is MNHEY, CDR2 SMNVEV, per germline (reference sequence). V gave up 6 bases and J gave up 1 base, with 4 bases separating them. The CDR3 sequence is 12 residues long. As DNA, the CDR3 is TGTGCCAGCAGCCACAGCAATCAGCCCCAGCATTTT. It translates to CASSHSNQPQHF.

This sequence joins TRBV3-1 (or the pseudogene TRBV3-2) and TRBJ1-3; 7 bases are shared with TRBD1. V was clipped by 0 bases and J by 7 bases; unmatched bases: 6. Germline V gene lookup returns CDR1 LGHDT and CDR2 YNNKEL (reference sequence). The CDR3 loop spans 15 amino acids. The CDR3 bases are TGTGCCAGCAGCCAAGACAGGGGGGGGTGGAACACCATATATTTT. It encodes CASSQDRGGWNTIYF.

The V gene is TRBV2, the J gene TRBJ2-6; D call uncertain. This CDR3 spans 15 amino acids. Trimming took 7 bases from V and 0 from J, leaving 10 bases between them. CDR1 SNHLY and CDR2 FYNNEI come from the germline V gene. The CDR3 DNA is TGTGCCAGCATACGCAATCCCTCTGGGGCCAACGTCCTGACTTTC. Amino acids: CASIRNPSGANVLTF.

J is TRBJ2-7 and V is TRBV29-1; D gene uncertain. The germline CDR1 and CDR2 sequences are SQVTM and ANQGSEA. Trimming took 3 bases from V and 0 from J, leaving 6 bases between them. This CDR3 spans 12 amino acids. Here the CDR3 DNA reads TGCAGCGTTGAGAGCATCTCCTACGAGCAGTACTTC. Amino acid sequence: CSVESISYEQYF.

The V and J genes are TRBV11-2 and TRBJ2-1; TRBD2 agrees at 9 bases. The CDR3 covers 14 residues. Losses at the gene ends were 5 bases for V and 5 bases for J; bases not matched to a gene: 4. CDR1 is SGHAT and CDR2 is FQNNGV in the germline V gene. This chain's CDR3 is CASSLSGSHNEQFF. CDR3 DNA sequence: TGTGCCAGCAGCCTTAGCGGGAGTCACAATGAGCAGTTCTTC. The variable domain in full, completed from reference TRBV11-2 and TRBJ2-1, reads EAGVAQSPRYKIIEKRQSVAFWCNPISGHATLYWYQQILGQGPKLLIQFQNNGVVDDSQLPKDRFSAERLKGVDSTLKIQPAKLEDSAVYLCASSLSGSHNEQFFGPGTRLTVL.

The V call is TRBV2, the J call TRBJ2-7; D unresolved. The CDR3 length is 12 residues. Trimming pared 6 bases from V and 5 bases from J, leaving 11 bases between. The germline V gene encodes CDR1 SNHLY and CDR2 FYNNEI. The CDR3 protein is CASSGPTHEQYF. The CDR3 DNA is TGTGCCAGCAGCGGCCCGACCCACGAGCAGTACTTC. Based on the CDR3 plus reference TRBV2 and TRBJ2-7, the full variable domain is EPEVTQTPSHQVTQMGQEVILRCVPISNHLYFYWYRQILGQKVEFLVSFYNNEISEKSEIFDDQFSVERPDGSNFTLKIRSTKLEDSAMYFCASSGPTHEQYFGPGTRLTVT.

The chain uses TRBV7-9 and TRBJ1-4, with D uncertain. From germline, CDR1 is SEHNR and CDR2 FQNEAQ (reference sequence). Trimming pared 7 bases from V and 1 base from J, leaving 13 bases between. The CDR3 totals 15 residues. The CDR3 nucleotides are TGTGCCAGCACCGTAATGGGCGGAACTAATGAAAAACTGTTTTTT. Amino acids: CASTVMGGTNEKLFF. Using reference TRBV7-9 and TRBJ1-4 for the parts outside the CDR3, the full variable domain is DTGVSQNPRHKITKRGQNVTFRCDPISEHNRLYWYRQTLGQGPEFLTYFQNEAQLEKSRLLSDRFSAERPKGSFSTLEIQRTEQGDSAMYLCASTVMGGTNEKLFFGSGTQLSVL.

The CDR3, as DNA: TGCGCCAGCAGCCTCTTAATTGGTGGAGGGGATCAGCCCCAGCATTTT. Amino acids: CASSLLIGGGDQPQHF. The chain recombines TRBV4-1 with TRBJ1-5; TRBD1 might be the D (5 bases). The CDR3 is 16 amino acids. Trimming left V 4 bases short and J 5 bases short, with 18 bases between. CDR1 and CDR2 (germline): MGHRA, YSYEKL.

The rearrangement uses TRBV12-5 and TRBJ1-1; D ambiguous. This CDR3 comprises 14 residues. Germline CDR1 is LGHNT and CDR2 is FRNRAP. V was shortened by 3 bases and J by 0 bases, with 8 bases between the two germline ends. The DNA of the CDR3 is TGTGCTAGTGGTTTTAAGTCCTTGAACACTGAAGCTTTCTTT. Amino acid sequence: CASGFKSLNTEAFF.

CDR3 in amino acids: CASSDQETQYF. The CDR3 DNA sequence: TGTGCCAGCAGCGACCAAGAGACCCAGTACTTC. This chain uses TRBV12-3 or TRBV12-4 with TRBJ2-5; D remains ambiguous. This CDR3 has 11 residues. The V end was cut by 6 bases, the J end by 0 bases, with 2 bases between.

The V call is TRBV18, the J call TRBJ1-5, with D unresolved. The V gene lost 3 bases and the J gene lost 7 bases, with 10 bases spanning the gap. The germline gives CDR1 KGHSH, CDR2 LQKENI. This CDR3 has 13 amino acids. CDR3 in DNA: TGTGCCAGCTCACCGGGAGCGAGCCAGCCCCAGCATTTT. This translates into CASSPGASQPQHF. The entire variable domain, with the rest obtained from reference TRBV18 and TRBJ1-5, is as follows: NAGVMQNPRHLVRRRGQEARLRCSPMKGHSHVYWYRQLPEEGLKFMVYLQKENIIDESGMPKERFSAEFPKEGPSILRIQQVVRGDSAAYFCASSPGASQPQHFGDGTRLSIL.

The table lists this clone with a few counts. V and J are TRBV2 and TRBJ1-2; the D is unclear. This CDR3 spans 12 amino acids. Germline lookup yields CDR1 SNHLY and CDR2 FYNNEI. Trimming stripped 6 bases from V and 6 bases from J, with 11 bases between. The CDR3, as DNA: TGTGCCAGCAGAAATCAGGTGGATGGCTACACCTTC. Residues: CASRNQVDGYTF.

CDR3 bases: TGTGCCAGCAGCCGTGACCGGGACAGTCAAGAGACCCAGTACTTC. This codes for CASSRDRDSQETQYF. This chain links TRBV5-6 with TRBJ2-5, with 7 bases that match TRBD1. CDR1 and CDR2 from the germline V gene are SGHDT and YYEEEE. The CDR3 totals 15 residues. Trimming removed 4 bases from V and 2 bases from J; junction bases left unmatched: 8. The complete variable domain, with remaining parts taken from reference TRBV5-6 and TRBJ2-5, reads DAGVTQSPTHLIKTRGQQVTLRCSPKSGHDTVSWYQQALGQGPQFIFQYYEEEERQRGNFPDRFSGHQFPNYSSELNVNALLLGDSALYLCASSRDRDSQETQYFGPGTRLLVL.

The chain links TRBV29-1 to TRBJ2-3; D unresolved. Trimming removed 6 bases at V and 4 bases at J, with 11 bases between. This CDR3 comprises 12 residues. Germline V gene sequence: CDR1 SQVTM, CDR2 ANQGSEA. The CDR3 loop reads CSVEQKPDTQYF. CDR3 bases: TGCAGCGTCGAGCAGAAACCAGATACGCAGTATTTT.

The chain is built from TRBV7-9 and TRBJ2-2, with D possibly being TRBD1 or TRBD2 (5 bases each). This CDR3 region has 15 residues. The V gene's germline CDR1 is SEHNR and CDR2 FQNEAQ (reference sequence). V gave up 8 bases and J gave up 4 bases, with 17 bases separating them. CDR3 loop: CASLAPGTGTGELFF. The CDR3, as DNA: TGTGCCAGCTTAGCACCGGGGACGGGCACCGGGGAGCTGTTTTTT.

In this sample, this clone turned up once. As DNA, the CDR3 is TGTGCCAGCAGCTTAACGGGATCACACTACGAGCAGTACTTC. Translating gives CASSLTGSHYEQYF. This chain connects TRBV7-9 to TRBJ2-7, with D possibly TRBD2 on 5 matching bases. The V end was cut by 2 bases, the J end by 3 bases, with 11 bases between. The CDR3 is 14 amino acids. Germline V gene data show CDR1 as SEHNR and CDR2 as FQNEAQ (reference sequence).

The chain links TRBV2 to TRBJ2-2; either TRBD1 or TRBD2 may supply D (5 bases each). CDR3 length equals 17 residues. Germline V gene lookup returns CDR1 SNHLY and CDR2 FYNNEI. V was clipped by 8 bases and J by 4 bases, with 23 bases between them. Written as DNA, the CDR3 is TGTGCCAGCGGGGCCGCGTTTGGGGGAATCGGCACCGGGGAGCTGTTTTTT. Residues: CASGAAFGGIGTGELFF.

This rearrangement joins TRBV28 to TRBJ1-2; 7 nucleotides line up with TRBD1. There are 13 residues in the CDR3. The germline gives CDR1 MDHEN, CDR2 SYDVKM. V gave up 6 bases and J gave up 5 bases; unmatched junction bases: 6. The CDR3, as DNA: TGTGCCAGCAGCCTCGACAGGGTTTATGGCTACACCTTC. This encodes CASSLDRVYGYTF.

This clone was picked up one time. The chain links TRBV7-2 to TRBJ2-1, with 8 bases lining up with TRBD2. The CDR3 consists of 14 residues. Germline values: CDR1 SGHTA, CDR2 FQGNSA. J was trimmed by 12 bases and V by 2 bases; bases with no gene match: 9. The CDR3 DNA sequence: TGTGCCAGCAGCTTACTGCGAGCGGGAGTCTCGCAGTTCTTC. Translated: CASSLLRAGVSQFF.

This sequence joins TRBV20-1 and TRBJ2-3, with D uncertain. Germline assignment: CDR1 DFQATT and CDR2 SNEGSKA (reference sequence). V was pared by 5 bases and J by 5 bases, with 5 bases between. The CDR3 spans 10 residues. Here the CDR3 DNA reads TGCAGTGCTGGCCGAGATACGCAGTATTTT. Translation gives CSAGRDTQYF.